One TCR beta chain is described in this entry. Its antigen is still unknown. The sample belongs to a study of T cells in Graves' hyperthyroidism and ophthalmopathy. The wider study: Blood was drawn when the patient was first diagnosed and still untreated. Notes on the study in general: Stable hyperthyroidism and ophthalmopathy were separated using 13 V-J signatures.

Clinical symptoms, serum thyroxine, TRAb, thyroid ultrasound and orbital computed tomography established diagnosis. RNA transcripts served as the template for amplifying TCR beta CDR3 regions. HTBI primers drove first-round RT-PCR of the TCR CDR3. A single record per CDR3 protein comes from TCRdb applying MiXCR to the multiplex PCR reads. This table has roughly 110,000 distinct CDR3 sequences, approximately 15% appearing once. Germline V CDR1 and CDR2: SGHVS, FQNEAQ. The CDR3 is made up of 16 amino acids. J lost 5 bases, V lost 3 bases, and 8 bases had no gene match. What was sequenced was blood. The receptor comes from a woman between 45 and 65 years old with Graves' hyperthyroidism. The chain uses TRBV7-8 and TRBJ2-1; TRBD2 aligns across 9 bases. Here the CDR3 DNA reads TGTGCCAGCAGCTTTACTACGACTAGCGGACACAATGAGCAGTTCTTC. Its protein product is CASSFTTTSGHNEQFF.